This T cell receptor (beta chain) originates from a study of OX40 agonist ivuxolimab in advanced cancers. CDR3 length: 14 amino acids. The V gene lost 5 bases and the J gene lost 1 base, with 12 bases spanning the gap. CDR1 and CDR2 (germline): SEHNR, FQNEAQ (reference sequence). Sequencing used immunoSEQ multiplex PCR; TCRdb keeps in-frame clones, though not all of them. The sample carries 60,000 to 75,000 clones, 65% to 85% recorded once. The sequences come from CD4+ or CD8+ T cells sorted from blood, collected in a trial of the OX40 agonist ivuxolimab. This TCR was sampled from an adult with an advanced solid tumor such as melanoma, head and neck, liver or kidney cancer. This sequence joins TRBV7-9 and TRBJ2-7, with D perhaps TRBD1 (5 bases). CDR3 sequence reads: CASSTSGPSYEQYF. CDR3 DNA sequence: TGTGCCAGCAGCACATCAGGGCCATCCTACGAGCAGTACTTC.